This TCR beta chain was sequenced in a study of shared clonotypes between healthy human individuals. V was trimmed by 1 base and J by 4 bases, leaving 10 bases between them. Looked up from germline, CDR1 is SGHDN and CDR2 is FVKESK. CDR3 size: 14 residues. CD45RO-negative, CCR7-selected cells formed the naive CD8 fraction, which excluded terminally differentiated effector memory CD45RA+ cells. Clones were read by immunoSEQ multiplex PCR, and TCRdb kept only the in-frame ones, dropping some. The repertoire includes roughly 2.1 million clones, 90% to 95% of them detected once, and 1.7% sits in the top ten.

This chain uses TRBV14 with TRBJ2-5; D might be TRBD1 (6 bases). The receptor was derived from a man between 18 and 35 years old in good health. Some clones in this sample may be carry-over from other donors' samples. The specimen was naive CD8+ T cells from PBMCs. The CDR3 coding sequence is TGTGCCAGCAGCCAAGTAGTCAGGGGAGAGACCCAGTACTTC. Protein: CASSQVVRGETQYF.